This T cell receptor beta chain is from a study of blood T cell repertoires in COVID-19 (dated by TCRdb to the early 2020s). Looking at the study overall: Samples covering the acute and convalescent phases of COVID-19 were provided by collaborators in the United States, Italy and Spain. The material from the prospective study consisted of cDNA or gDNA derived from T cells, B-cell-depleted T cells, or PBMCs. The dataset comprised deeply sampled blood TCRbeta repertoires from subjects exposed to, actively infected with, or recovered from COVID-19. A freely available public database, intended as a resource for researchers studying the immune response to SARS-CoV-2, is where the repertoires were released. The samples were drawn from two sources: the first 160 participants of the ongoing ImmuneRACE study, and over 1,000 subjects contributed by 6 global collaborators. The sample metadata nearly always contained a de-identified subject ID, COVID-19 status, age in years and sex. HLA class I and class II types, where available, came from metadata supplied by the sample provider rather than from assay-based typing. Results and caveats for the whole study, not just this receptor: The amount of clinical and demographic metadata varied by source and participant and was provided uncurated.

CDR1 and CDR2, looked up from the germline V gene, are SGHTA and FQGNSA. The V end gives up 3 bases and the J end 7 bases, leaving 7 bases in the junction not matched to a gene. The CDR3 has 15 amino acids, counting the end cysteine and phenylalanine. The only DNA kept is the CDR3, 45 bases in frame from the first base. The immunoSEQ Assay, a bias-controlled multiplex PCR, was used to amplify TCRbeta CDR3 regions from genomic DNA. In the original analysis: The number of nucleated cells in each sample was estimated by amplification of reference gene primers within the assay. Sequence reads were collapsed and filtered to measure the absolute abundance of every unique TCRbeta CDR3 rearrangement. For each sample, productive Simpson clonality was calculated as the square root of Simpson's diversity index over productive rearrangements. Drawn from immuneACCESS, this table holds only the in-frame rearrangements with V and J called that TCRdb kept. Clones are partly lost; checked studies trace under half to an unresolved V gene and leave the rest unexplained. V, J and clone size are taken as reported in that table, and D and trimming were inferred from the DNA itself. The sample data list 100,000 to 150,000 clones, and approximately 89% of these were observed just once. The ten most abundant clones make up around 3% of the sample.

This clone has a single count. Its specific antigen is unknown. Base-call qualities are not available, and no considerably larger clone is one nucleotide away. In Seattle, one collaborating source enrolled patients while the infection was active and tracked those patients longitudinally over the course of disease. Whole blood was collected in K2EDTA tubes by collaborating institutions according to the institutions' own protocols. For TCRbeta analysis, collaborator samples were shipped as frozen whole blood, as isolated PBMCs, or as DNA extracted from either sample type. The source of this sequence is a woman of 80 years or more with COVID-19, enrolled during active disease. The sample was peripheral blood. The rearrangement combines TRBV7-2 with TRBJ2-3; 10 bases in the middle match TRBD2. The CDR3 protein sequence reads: CASSLSSGGANTQYF. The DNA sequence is TGTGCCAGCAGCTTGTCAAGCGGGGGGGCAAATACGCAGTATTTT. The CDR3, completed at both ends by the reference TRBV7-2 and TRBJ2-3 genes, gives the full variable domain GAGVSQSPSNKVTEKGKDVELRCDPISGHTALYWYRQSLGQGLEFLIYFQGNSAPDKSGLPSDRFSAERTGGSVSTLTIQRTQQEDSAVYLCASSLSSGGANTQYFGPGTRLTVL.